Listed below are T cell receptor beta chains from one sample, sequenced in a study of cytomegalovirus exposure and HLA in healthy donors. Libraries were prepared by immunoSEQ multiplex PCR; TCRdb keeps only in-frame clonotypes and omits some of them. Here the sample spans about 170,000 clones, around 83% being singletons. The specimen sequenced was PBMCs. The source is a man aged 25-45 years in good health and CMV-seropositive. CDR3s include the opening cysteine and the closing phenylalanine or tryptophan. D genes are given only for firm matches. Only part of the rows carry a size: once, few, many, or a class if the clone is expanded.

j_gene,abundance,d_gene,v_gene,CDR3nt,CDR3aa
TRBJ2-3,NA,TRBD2,TRBV5-1,TGCGCCAGCAGCCCATCGCTAGCGGGAGGTGCAGATACGCAGTATTTT,CASSPSLAGGADTQYF
TRBJ1-1,NA,NA,TRBV19,TGTGCCAGTAGTACCGCCCTGGTGAGGACAGATGAAGCTTTCTTT,CASSTALVRTDEAFF
TRBJ1-5,NA,TRBD1,TRBV5-6,TGTGCCAGCAGCCATTATAACGGCAGGGGGCATCAGCCCCAGCATTTT,CASSHYNGRGHQPQHF
TRBJ1-1,NA,NA,TRBV19,TGTGCCAGTAGTATGATTAACAGGGTGGAGGCGGCTTTCTTT,CASSMINRVEAAFF
TRBJ1-2,few,TRBD1,TRBV6-5,TGTGCCAGTCACGATACAGGGGCGCTTGGCTACACCTTC,CASHDTGALGYTF
TRBJ2-5,NA,TRBD2,TRBV7-2,TGTGCCAGCAGCTCTAGCGGGAGGCAAGAGACCCAGTACTTC,CASSSSGRQETQYF
TRBJ1-4,once,NA,TRBV7-3,TGTGCCAGCAGCCGAAGCTGGAGGGAGGAGAGGGGATTTAATGAAAAACTGTTTTTT,CASSRSWREERGFNEKLFF
TRBJ2-1,NA,TRBD2,TRBV11-2,TGTGCCAGCAGCTTAGTTGCTAGCGGGAGTGGGAATGAGCAGTTCTTC,CASSLVASGSGNEQFF
TRBJ1-5,NA,TRBD1,TRBV4-1,TGCGCCAGCAGCCAAGATCCGACAGGGGGAAGCAATCAGCCCCAGCATTTT,CASSQDPTGGSNQPQHF
TRBJ2-2,NA,NA,TRBV7-3,TGTGCCAGCAGCCCCACCGGCGGGGAGCTGTTTTTT,CASSPTGGELFF
TRBJ2-2,NA,TRBD2,TRBV4-2,TGTGCCAGCAGCCAAGATGCCCCTAGCGGGAGTGTCGGGGAGCTGTTTTTT,CASSQDAPSGSVGELFF
TRBJ2-5,NA,TRBD2,TRBV13,TGTGCCAGCAGCGCCCGGACTAGCGGAACGTACCAAGAGACCCAGTACTTC,CASSARTSGTYQETQYF
TRBJ1-5,NA,NA,TRBV6-5,TGTGCCAGCAGTTACCCCATTAGCAATCAGCCCCAGCATTTT,CASSYPISNQPQHF
TRBJ2-3,NA,TRBD2,TRBV5-1,TGCGCCAGCAGCCCGAGACTAGCGGGGACGTTAGATACGCAGTATTTT,CASSPRLAGTLDTQYF
TRBJ2-1,NA,TRBD2,TRBV19,TGTGCCAGTAGCCCTGTGAGGCTGGGACTAGCGGCCTACAATGAGCAGTTCTTC,CASSPVRLGLAAYNEQFF
TRBJ1-4,NA,TRBD1,TRBV6-5,TGTGCCAGCAGGGGAACCGGGACAGCCAATGAAAAACTGTTTTTT,CASRGTGTANEKLFF
TRBJ2-7,NA,NA,TRBV9,TGTGCCAGCAGCGTAGCTACGGGTCCCTACGAGCAGTACTTC,CASSVATGPYEQYF
TRBJ2-2,NA,TRBD1,TRBV11-2,TGTGCCAGCAGCTTGAGGGGGCAAAGCACCGGGGAGCTGTTTTTT,CASSLRGQSTGELFF
TRBJ1-2,NA,TRBD1,TRBV7-6,TGTGCCAGCAGCCTAGGACAGGGAGATGGCTACACCTTC,CASSLGQGDGYTF
TRBJ1-6,NA,NA,TRBV6-5,TGTGCCAGCAGTTACGTGTTAAATTCACCCCTCCACTTT,CASSYVLNSPLHF
TRBJ1-4,NA,TRBD1,TRBV30,TGTGCCTGGAGTGTACAGGGGGGAGAAAAACTGTTTTTT,CAWSVQGGEKLFF
TRBJ2-1,NA,NA,TRBV7-6,TGTGCCAGCAGCTTAGCTTTCGGGGGAGGCAATGAGCAGTTCTTC,CASSLAFGGGNEQFF
TRBJ2-7,NA,TRBD2,TRBV9,TGTGCCAGCAGCGTTCTCGGAGCGGGAGATTACGAGCAGTACTTC,CASSVLGAGDYEQYF
TRBJ2-1,few,TRBD2,TRBV5-1,TGCGCCAGCAGCTTGCGGCGGGGGAGGGAGCAGTTCTTC,CASSLRRGREQFF
TRBJ2-1,once,NA,TRBV7-6,TGTGCCAGCCAGTTGACAGCGAACCTCTTTCTCTCCTACAATGAGCAGTTCTTC,CASQLTANLFLSYNEQFF
TRBJ1-5,NA,NA,TRBV11-3,TGTGCCAGCAGCTTAGGGACATTTGTCAACAACAATCAGCCCCAGCATTTT,CASSLGTFVNNNQPQHF
TRBJ2-3,NA,NA,TRBV29-1,TGCAGCGTTGAACGGACACCCGGCACAGATACGCAGTATTTT,CSVERTPGTDTQYF
TRBJ2-2,NA,NA,TRBV7-9,TGTGCCAGCAGTGGACAGTTAGCCGGGGAGCTGTTTTTT,CASSGQLAGELFF
TRBJ1-5,NA,NA,TRBV4-1,TGCGCCAGCAGCCTAGCGGGGGGCAGCTCTAATCAGCCCCAGCATTTT,CASSLAGGSSNQPQHF